The source of this T cell receptor beta chain is a study of cytomegalovirus exposure and HLA in healthy donors. General study points: Reports indicated that the classifier achieved high specificity and sensitivity in diagnosing cytomegalovirus status. In vitro confirmation showed a few CMV-associated chains to be CMV antigen specific.

Germline trimming cut 3 bases from V and 1 base from J; bases unmatched to any gene: 3. The CDR3 is 16 residues long. The germline CDR1 and CDR2 sequences are SGDLS and YYNGEE. The PCR contained 60 Vbeta and 13 Jbeta primers. Assay: immunoSEQ multiplex PCR; the TCRdb copy retains only in-frame clones and omits some. The sample has 100,000 to 150,000 clones, under 20% seen once. As for this clone: Its antigen is not known.

The TCR comes from a female donor in good health and CMV-seropositive. The gene calls are TRBV9 and TRBJ2-2; 10 positions match TRBD2. Sequenced: PBMCs. Here the CDR3 reads CASSARTSGNTGELFF. CDR3 nucleotide sequence: TGTGCCAGCAGCGCCCGGACTAGCGGGAACACCGGGGAGCTGTTTTTT.